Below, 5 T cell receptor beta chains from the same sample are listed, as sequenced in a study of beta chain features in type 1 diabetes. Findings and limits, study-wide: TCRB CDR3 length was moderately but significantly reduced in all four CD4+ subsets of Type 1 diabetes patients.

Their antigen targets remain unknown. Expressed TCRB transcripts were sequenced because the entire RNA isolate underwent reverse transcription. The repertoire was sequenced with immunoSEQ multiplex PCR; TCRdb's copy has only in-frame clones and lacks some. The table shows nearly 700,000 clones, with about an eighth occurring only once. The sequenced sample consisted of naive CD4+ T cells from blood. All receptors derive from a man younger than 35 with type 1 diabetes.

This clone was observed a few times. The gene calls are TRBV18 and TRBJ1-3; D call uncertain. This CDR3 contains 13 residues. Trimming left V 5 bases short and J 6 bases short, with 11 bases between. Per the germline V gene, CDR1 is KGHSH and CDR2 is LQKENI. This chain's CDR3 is CASSMQAENTIYF. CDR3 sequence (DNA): TGTGCCAGCTCAATGCAGGCCGAAAACACCATATATTTT. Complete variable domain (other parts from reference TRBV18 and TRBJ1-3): NAGVMQNPRHLVRRRGQEARLRCSPMKGHSHVYWYRQLPEEGLKFMVYLQKENIIDESGMPKERFSAEFPKEGPSILRIQQVVRGDSAAYFCASSMQAENTIYFGEGSWLTVV.

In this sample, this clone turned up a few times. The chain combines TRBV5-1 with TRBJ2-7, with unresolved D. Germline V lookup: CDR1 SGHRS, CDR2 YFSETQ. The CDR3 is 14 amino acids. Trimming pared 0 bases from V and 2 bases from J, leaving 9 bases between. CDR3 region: CASSLGTQPYEQYF. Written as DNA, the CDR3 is TGCGCCAGCAGCTTGGGCACCCAACCCTACGAGCAGTACTTC.

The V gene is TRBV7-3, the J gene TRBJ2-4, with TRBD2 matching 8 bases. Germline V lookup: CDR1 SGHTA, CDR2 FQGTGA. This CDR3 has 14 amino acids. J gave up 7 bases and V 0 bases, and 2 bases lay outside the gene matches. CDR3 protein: CASSLTPGGNIQYF. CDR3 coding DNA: TGTGCCAGCAGCTTAACACCGGGAGGGAACATTCAGTACTTC.

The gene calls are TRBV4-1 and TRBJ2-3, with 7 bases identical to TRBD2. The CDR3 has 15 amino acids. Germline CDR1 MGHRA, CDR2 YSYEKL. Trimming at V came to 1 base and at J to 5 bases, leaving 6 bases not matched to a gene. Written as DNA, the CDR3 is TGCGCCAGCAGCCAAGTAGGGCTAGCGGTAGATACGCAGTATTTT. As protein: CASSQVGLAVDTQYF.

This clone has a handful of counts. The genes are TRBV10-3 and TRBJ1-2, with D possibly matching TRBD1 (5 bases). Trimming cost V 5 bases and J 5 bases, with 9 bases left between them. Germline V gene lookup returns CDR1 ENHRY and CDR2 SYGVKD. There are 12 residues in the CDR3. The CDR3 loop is CAISSGTYGYTF. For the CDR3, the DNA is TGTGCCATCAGTTCAGGGACTTATGGCTACACCTTC.